The 10 T cell receptor beta chains below come from one sample, sequenced in a study of CD8 T cells in ankylosing spondylitis. TCRdb redid the calling of the 5' RACE reads with MiXCR, one entry per CDR3 protein. The sample has 200,000 to 300,000 distinct CDR3 sequences; 10% are singletons. Sequences were obtained from blood, either unsorted or a sorted T cell fraction (not recorded which). The receptors shown here come from a male donor with ankylosing spondylitis or in good health (not recorded which).

In this sample, this clonotype turned up many times. The CDR3 DNA follows: TGCGCCAGCAGCTTTTCAGGGGGCCGTAATTCACCCCTCCACTTT. Protein product: CASSFSGGRNSPLHF. The J gene is TRBJ1-6, the V gene TRBV5-1, with 8 bases identical to TRBD1. Germline trimming cut 2 bases from V and 6 bases from J; bases unmatched to any gene: 4. Germline CDR1 is SGHRS and CDR2 is YFSETQ. CDR3 length: 15 amino acids.

With respect to this clonotype: A much larger clone is a single base away; this may be a read error. This chain joins TRBV20-1 and TRBJ2-1; 8 bases fit TRBD2. The CDR3 totals 13 residues. Germline V lookup: CDR1 DFQATT, CDR2 SNEGSKA (reference sequence). CDR3 in DNA: TGCACCTTGCGGGAGGCTTCCTACAATGAGCAGTTCTTC. Translation: CTLREASYNEQFF.

The rearrangement joins TRBV12-3 or TRBV12-4 to TRBJ2-5; D is undetermined. Between the trimmed V and J ends, which lost 2 bases and 5 bases, there was a span of 15 bases. This CDR3 is 15 amino acids long. CDR3 in DNA: TGTGCCAGCAGTTTAATAGGCAGGTTCATGGAGACCCAGTACTTC. Its translation: CASSLIGRFMETQYF.

This clonotype was seen at least ten times. This chain joins TRBV6-5 and TRBJ1-1; D gene ambiguous. The CDR3 sequence is 12 residues long. Trimming left V 4 bases short and J 1 base short, with 4 bases between. Germline V gene sequence: CDR1 MNHEY, CDR2 SVGAGI. The DNA for the CDR3 is TGTGCCAGCAGTTCGCCGAACACTGAAGCTTTCTTT. It translates to CASSSPNTEAFF.

This clonotype has a handful of counts. The V call is TRBV5-6, the J call TRBJ2-3, with D maybe TRBD1 (6 bases). Germline values: CDR1 SGHDT, CDR2 YYEEEE. The CDR3 has 13 amino acids. Between the trimmed V and J ends, which lost 4 bases and 4 bases, there was a span of 10 bases. Written as DNA, the CDR3 is TGTGCCAGCAGCATACAGGGCCCAGATACGCAGTATTTT. Residues: CASSIQGPDTQYF.

V usage is TRBV7-9 and J usage is TRBJ2-3, with D perhaps matching TRBD1 (6 bases). CDR3 length equals 15 residues. Between the trimmed V and J ends, which lost 1 base and 2 bases, there was a span of 10 bases. CDR1 is SEHNR and CDR2 is FQNEAQ in the germline V gene (reference sequence). The CDR3 loop reads CASSLGGHHTDTQYF. Here the CDR3 DNA reads TGTGCCAGCAGCTTAGGGGGACACCACACAGATACGCAGTATTTT. Together with reference TRBV7-9 and TRBJ2-3, the CDR3 gives the full variable domain: DTGVSQNPRHKITKRGQNVTFRCDPISEHNRLYWYRQTLGQGPEFLTYFQNEAQLEKSRLLSDRFSAERPKGSFSTLEIQRTEQGDSAMYLCASSLGGHHTDTQYFGPGTRLTVL.

This clonotype was detected ten times or more. This chain uses TRBV5-6 with TRBJ2-1; D perhaps matches TRBD2 (6 bases). V lost 4 bases and J lost 5, with 16 bases in between. This CDR3 has 15 amino acids. CDR1 is SGHDT and CDR2 is YYEEEE in the germline V gene. CDR3 DNA sequence: TGTGCCAGCAGCCCCGGATGGGCGGGACACAATGAGCAGTTCTTC. As protein: CASSPGWAGHNEQFF.

There are many counts of this clonotype. The chain couples TRBV4-1 to TRBJ2-2; 8 nucleotides line up with TRBD2. Unmatched junction bases numbered 4, after V lost 4 bases and J lost 6 bases. Germline V gene data show CDR1 as MGHRA and CDR2 as YSYEKL. This CDR3 is 14 amino acids long. Written as DNA, the CDR3 is TGCGCCAGCAGCCGCGGACTAGCCGCCGGGGAGCTGTTTTTT. Translation: CASSRGLAAGELFF.

There are many counts of this clonotype. DNA of the CDR3: TGTGCCAGCAGAGATGGGGCCTCCTATAATTCACCCCTCCACTTT. Its protein product is CASRDGASYNSPLHF. The J gene is TRBJ1-6, the V gene TRBV27; D is perhaps TRBD1 (5 bases). The length of the CDR3 is 15 residues. Germline values: CDR1 MNHEY, CDR2 SMNVEV (reference sequence). Trimming took off 6 bases at V and 0 bases at J, with 9 bases between the two ends.

The V and J genes are TRBV7-9 and TRBJ2-3; D remains ambiguous. Germline V gives CDR1 SEHNR, CDR2 FQNEAQ (reference sequence). The CDR3 length is 11 residues. Trimming removed 8 bases at V and 3 bases at J, with 6 bases between. CDR3 sequence (DNA): TGTGCCAGCGCCGAGACAGATACGCAGTATTTT. Translation: CASAETDTQYF.